Following are 21 T cell receptor beta chains from one sample sequenced in a study of cytomegalovirus exposure and HLA in healthy donors. The PCR contained 60 Vbeta and 13 Jbeta primers. Sequenced by immunoSEQ multiplex PCR; TCRdb stores in-frame clones only, minus some. The sample holds approximately 150,000 clones, more than 65% seen once. Sequenced material: PBMCs. The receptors come from a man aged 25 to 45 in good health and CMV-seronegative.

This chain uses TRBV5-3 with TRBJ2-1, with TRBD1 matching over 8 bases. Being an ORF, TRBV5-3 has a function that is uncertain. The CDR3 has 18 residues. V was pared by 5 bases and J by 0 bases, with 13 bases of the junction left unmatched. CDR3 DNA sequence: TGTGCCAGAAGTCCGAAACGAACAGGGGGACGCTCCTACAATGAGCAGTTCTTC. Protein: CARSPKRTGGRSYNEQFF.

The V call is TRBV27, the J call TRBJ2-5; the D gene is possibly TRBD1 (6 bases). Germline CDR1 MNHEY, CDR2 SMNVEV (reference sequence). This CDR3 contains 13 residues. Trimming took 7 bases from V and 4 from J, leaving 13 bases between them. CDR3 bases: TGTGCCAGCACTACAGGGCGGAGAGAGACCCAGTACTTC. Its protein is CASTTGRRETQYF.

This chain's CDR3 is CAWSEDRGFTPLHF. CDR3 in DNA: TGTGCCTGGAGTGAAGACAGGGGTTTTACACCCCTCCACTTT. The gene calls are TRBV30 and TRBJ1-6; TRBD1 matches 8 bases. V gave up 1 base and J gave up 11 bases; unmatched junction bases: 7. Germline V gives CDR1 GTSNPN, CDR2 SVGIG (reference sequence). The CDR3 has 14 residues.

The chain has TRBV7-2 and TRBJ2-7, with a possible D match to TRBD2 (6 bases). Germline V CDR1 and CDR2: SGHTA, FQGNSA. The CDR3 extends over 13 amino acids. V was cut by 5 bases and J by 2 bases, with 10 bases left in between. This chain's CDR3 is CASSAGLTYEQYF. The CDR3 nucleotides are TGTGCCAGCAGCGCAGGACTAACCTACGAGCAGTACTTC.

The chain joins TRBV6-1 to TRBJ2-7; TRBD2 is a possible D gene (6 bases). Germline lookup yields CDR1 MNHNS and CDR2 SASEGT. V was cut by 2 bases and J by 2 bases, with 13 bases left in between. CDR3 length: 15 residues. As DNA, the CDR3 is TGTGCCAGCAGTGAAAGGCTAGGAGGGACCTACGAGCAGTACTTC. This gives the protein CASSERLGGTYEQYF.

The chain employs TRBV6-5 and TRBJ2-7; maybe TRBD1 (6 bases). The CDR3 sequence is 13 residues long. Germline CDR1 is MNHEY and CDR2 is SVGAGI. The V and J ends lost 10 bases and 2 bases respectively, with 15 bases between them. The CDR3 DNA follows: TGTGCCACCGGGTCCAGGGGCCCCTACGAGCAGTACTTC. Protein product: CATGSRGPYEQYF.

The chain links TRBV5-1 to TRBJ2-7; D gene uncertain. Per the germline V gene, CDR1 is SGHRS and CDR2 is YFSETQ. The ends were cut back, 6 bases at V and 3 bases at J, with 4 bases in the middle. This CDR3 has 10 amino acids. The CDR3 region has the DNA TGCGCCAGCACCATCTACGAGCAGTACTTC. Translation gives CASTIYEQYF.

V and J are TRBV6-1 and TRBJ1-4, with D hard to call. Germline V lookup: CDR1 MNHNS, CDR2 SASEGT. The length of the CDR3 is 14 residues. Trimming cost V 8 bases and J 4 bases, with 14 bases left between them. Here the CDR3 DNA reads TGTGCCAGCCGATTGGACTGGAGTAATGAAAAACTGTTTTTT. This codes for CASRLDWSNEKLFF.

The V call is TRBV19, the J call TRBJ2-1; the D is unclear. CDR1 LNHDA and CDR2 SQIVND come from the germline V gene (reference sequence). Trimming took 6 bases from V and 0 from J, leaving 9 bases between them. The CDR3 extends over 14 amino acids. The CDR3 DNA reads TGTGCCAGTAGCGTCGAGGTCTCCTACAATGAGCAGTTCTTC. It codes for CASSVEVSYNEQFF.

This clone has just one count. This sequence joins TRBV4-3 and TRBJ1-2; 7 positions match TRBD1. CDR1 LGHNA and CDR2 YSLEER come from the germline V gene. The CDR3 covers 15 residues. After removal of 0 bases from V and 7 bases from J, the junction contained 8 bases not matched to a gene. CDR3 residues: CASSQDLRGLAGYTF. Here the CDR3 DNA reads TGCGCCAGCAGCCAAGATCTAAGGGGGCTGGCTGGCTACACCTTC.

This rearrangement joins TRBV12-5 to TRBJ2-1; possible D gene TRBD2, 6 bases. The CDR3 has 14 amino acids. Germline V gives CDR1 LGHNT, CDR2 FRNRAP. V lost 7 bases and J 2 bases, leaving 12 bases between the germline ends. The CDR3 DNA reads TGTGCTAGTGTGCGGGACGTGACCTACAATGAGCAGTTCTTC. This gives the protein CASVRDVTYNEQFF.

The V gene is TRBV5-1, the J gene TRBJ2-7; TRBD2 is a possible D gene (5 bases). The CDR3 totals 13 residues. The V gene's germline CDR1 is SGHRS and CDR2 YFSETQ. V dropped 4 bases and J dropped 4 bases, with 12 bases sitting between them. CDR3 in DNA: TGCGCCAGCAGCACCGAGGGATCGTACGAGCAGTACTTC. Encoded protein: CASSTEGSYEQYF.

This chain connects TRBV6-4 to TRBJ2-1; D not resolved. The germline CDR1 and CDR2 sequences are MRHNA and SNTAGT. The CDR3 has 16 residues. V was clipped by 4 bases and J by 5 bases, with 18 bases between them. The CDR3 DNA reads as TGTGCCAGCAGTGCCGCCCCTAGTTTCGGCAACAATGAGCAGTTCTTC. Its protein product is CASSAAPSFGNNEQFF.

The chain joins TRBV28 to TRBJ1-2; no firm D call. Germline CDR1 MDHEN, CDR2 SYDVKM. V dropped 3 bases and J dropped 13 bases, with 15 bases sitting between them. CDR3 length: 12 residues. This chain's CDR3 is CASSLWARSATF. CDR3 nucleotides: TGTGCCAGCAGTTTGTGGGCGCGCTCGGCCACCTTC.

V gene TRBV5-6 combines with J gene TRBJ2-7; 8 bases fit TRBD2. This CDR3 has 15 residues. Germline V gene lookup returns CDR1 SGHDT and CDR2 YYEEEE. V gave up 2 bases and J gave up 2 bases; unmatched junction bases: 6. The CDR3 DNA follows: TGTGCCAGCAGCTTACGGTCGGGGGGGGCCTACGAGCAGTACTTC. It encodes CASSLRSGGAYEQYF.

The chain is built from TRBV7-3 and TRBJ2-1, with D possibly being TRBD1 (7 bases). Germline lookup yields CDR1 SGHTA and CDR2 FQGTGA. CDR3 length equals 13 residues. The V and J ends lost 6 bases and 7 bases respectively, with 13 bases between them. The CDR3: CASSIQGGNEQFF. The CDR3, as DNA: TGTGCCAGCAGTATCCAGGGGGGTAATGAGCAGTTCTTC.

The rearrangement joins TRBV27 to TRBJ2-7, with D possibly TRBD1 on 5 matching bases. Trimming pared 1 base from V and 1 base from J, leaving 14 bases between. This CDR3 is 16 amino acids long. Germline V gene data show CDR1 as MNHEY and CDR2 as SMNVEV (reference sequence). The CDR3, as DNA: TGTGCCAGCAGTTTATATCCTTCAGGGATGTCCTACGAGCAGTACTTC. It encodes CASSLYPSGMSYEQYF.

CDR3 nucleotide sequence: TGTGCCAGCAGCTCCGCGTCGTACTCTGGGGCCAACGTCCTGACTTTC. This codes for CASSSASYSGANVLTF. The rearrangement links TRBV28 to TRBJ2-6; D is unresolved. Trimming stripped 6 bases from V and 0 bases from J, with 12 bases between. The germline V gene has CDR1 MDHEN and CDR2 SYDVKM. The CDR3 is made up of 16 amino acids. Full variable domain (missing parts from reference TRBV28 and TRBJ2-6): DVKVTQSSRYLVKRTGEKVFLECVQDMDHENMFWYRQDPGLGLRLIYFSYDVKMKEKGDIPEGYSVSREKKERFSLILESASTNQTSMYLCASSSASYSGANVLTFGAGSRLTVL.

V usage is TRBV27 and J usage is TRBJ2-7; TRBD2 matches at 10 bases. The CDR3 is 15 amino acids. The germline CDR1 and CDR2 sequences are MNHEY and SMNVEV (reference sequence). V shed 5 bases, J shed 7 bases, and the junction held 11 bases outside the gene matches. DNA of the CDR3: TGTGCCAGCAGTACTCAGCGGGAGGGCCCGAGAGAGCAGTACTTC. Encoded protein: CASSTQREGPREQYF.

The chain uses TRBV15 and TRBJ1-5, with no clear D. The CDR3 has 15 amino acids. Germline CDR1 reads LNHNV; CDR2 reads YYDKDF (reference sequence). Deletions cut 3 bases from V and 3 bases from J, with 12 bases between. The CDR3 region has the DNA TGTGCCACCAGCAGCCACAGAGGGCCCAATCAGCCCCAGCATTTT. The encoded protein is CATSSHRGPNQPQHF.

This chain uses TRBV30 with TRBJ1-5; 9 nucleotides match TRBD1. Germline CDR1 and CDR2: GTSNPN and SVGIG (reference sequence). The J segment lost 5 bases and the V segment lost 3 bases, leaving 5 bases of the junction unmatched. The CDR3 spans 14 residues. CDR3 loop: CAWSGDRDDQPQHF. In nucleotides, the CDR3 is TGTGCCTGGAGCGGGGACAGGGACGATCAGCCCCAGCATTTT.